Below, 15 T cell receptor beta chains from the same sample are listed, as sequenced in a study of molecular identifiers for immune sequencing clone quantification. TCRdb re-called the PCR reads through MiXCR, storing one row per CDR3 protein. This table holds 300,000 to 400,000 distinct CDR3 sequences, over 20% found once. The sample was naive CD8+ T cells from blood, with Jurkat cell RNA spiked in. Subset here: FACS-sorted CD8+CD4-CCR7+CD45RA+ naive T cells. The receptors stem from a human donor in good health. Some libraries in this study had Jurkat cell RNA spiked in.

Many counts were recorded for this clonotype. CDR3 sequence reads: CASSLGTSGGIEQYF. In DNA, the CDR3 is TGTGCCAGCAGCTTAGGGACTAGCGGGGGGATCGAGCAGTACTTC. The chain uses TRBV13 and TRBJ2-7; 13 nucleotides agree with TRBD2. The CDR3 spans 15 residues. V trimming: 0 bases; J trimming: 6 bases; junction bases outside the gene matches: 2. Germline loops: CDR1 PRHDT, CDR2 FYEKMQ (reference sequence).

On this clonotype: This may arise from a read error, as a much more abundant clone is one base away. The chain carries TRBV7-9 and TRBJ2-2; D possibly corresponds to TRBD1 (5 bases). The CDR3 loop spans 16 amino acids. Germline V CDR1 and CDR2: SEHNR, FQNEAQ (reference sequence). CDR3 sequence (DNA): TGTGCCAGCAGCTTAGTGGACATCGCGAACGCCGGGGAGCTGTTTTTT. It translates to CASSLVDIANAGELFF.

With respect to this clonotype: This could be a read error, since a much larger clone is one nucleotide away. The chain joins TRBV18 to TRBJ2-3, with D possibly TRBD2 on 5 matching bases. CDR1 is KGHSH, CDR2 LQKENI, per germline. Trimming took 4 bases from V and 3 from J, leaving 14 bases between them. This CDR3 contains 15 residues. The CDR3 sequence is CASSLQGSRTDTQYF. The CDR3 DNA sequence: TGTGCCAGCTCACTACAAGGGAGCCGGACAGATACGCAGTATTTT.

This clonotype was observed many times. The V gene is TRBV11-2, the J gene TRBJ1-4; D is uncertain. CDR1 is SGHAT, CDR2 FQNNGV, per germline. V lost 0 bases to trimming and J lost 12 bases, with 8 bases between them. The CDR3 is 12 amino acids. In DNA form, the CDR3 reads TGTGCCAGCAGCTTAGACACCGTCGAACTGTTTTTT. Protein: CASSLDTVELFF.

This clonotype appeared a single time. Just one base apart from a much larger clone, this may be a read error. This rearrangement joins TRBV28 to TRBJ2-3; 8 bases align to TRBD2. The CDR3 length is 17 residues. Germline V lookup: CDR1 MDHEN, CDR2 SYDVKM. The chain's CDR3 is CAGSQLPGSGSADTQYF. Here the CDR3 DNA reads TGTGCCGGCAGTCAGCTCCCCGGGAGCGGGAGTGCAGATACGCAGTATTTT.

This clonotype was seen many times. This chain joins TRBV30 and TRBJ2-2; D possibly corresponds to TRBD1 (6 bases). Per germline, CDR1 GTSNPN and CDR2 SVGIG (reference sequence). Deletions cut 2 bases from V and 2 bases from J, with 9 bases between. CDR3 length: 14 amino acids. The CDR3 DNA is TGTGCCTGGAGTCTGGACAGCAACACCGGGGAGCTGTTTTTT. It is translated as CAWSLDSNTGELFF.

This clonotype was observed a handful of times. The chain carries TRBV5-6 and TRBJ1-2, with 7 bases that match TRBD1. The CDR3 covers 12 residues. Germline V lookup: CDR1 SGHDT, CDR2 YYEEEE. V shed 6 bases, J shed 4 bases, and the junction held 3 bases outside the gene matches. The CDR3 sequence: CASTPGGYGYTF. The CDR3 nucleotides are TGTGCCAGCACACCAGGGGGCTATGGCTACACCTTC.

The table lists this clonotype with a few counts. This rearrangement joins TRBV18 to TRBJ2-1; TRBD2 agrees at 9 bases. Looked up from germline, CDR1 is KGHSH and CDR2 is LQKENI. The CDR3 runs 17 residues. V shed 2 bases and J 4 bases; nucleotides not matched to a gene: 9. The CDR3 region is CASSPGSGGQLYNEQFF. The CDR3 DNA reads TGTGCCAGCTCACCAGGCAGCGGGGGGCAACTTTACAATGAGCAGTTCTTC.

This clonotype was found many times. This rearrangement joins TRBV7-9 to TRBJ2-1; the D gene is possibly TRBD1 (6 bases). With 2 bases removed from V and 7 bases from J, the gap between germline ends came to 6 bases. The CDR3 is 12 residues long. CDR1 is SEHNR and CDR2 is FQNEAQ in the germline V gene (reference sequence). DNA of the CDR3: TGTGCCAGCAGCTTAAGGGGGAATGAGCAGTTCTTC. As protein: CASSLRGNEQFF.

This clonotype was counted only a few times. The chain links TRBV30 to TRBJ2-2; D gene ambiguous. The CDR3 is 11 residues long. Per germline, CDR1 GTSNPN and CDR2 SVGIG (reference sequence). The V end was cut by 1 base, the J end by 6 bases, with 3 bases between. The CDR3, as DNA: TGTGCCTGGAGTGGTGCCGGGGAGCTGTTTTTT. Protein product: CAWSGAGELFF.

J is TRBJ2-7 and V is TRBV4-3; perhaps TRBD1 as D (6 bases). The CDR3 has 13 amino acids. Trimming cost V 2 bases and J 3 bases, with 8 bases left between them. The V gene's germline CDR1 is LGHNA and CDR2 YSLEER. CDR3 sequence reads: CASSQYRDYEQYF. CDR3 bases: TGCGCCAGCAGCCAATACAGGGACTACGAGCAGTACTTC.

On this clonotype: A much larger clone differs by one base, so this may be a read error. The rearrangement joins TRBV6-1 to TRBJ2-3; 7 positions agree with TRBD2. The V gene's germline CDR1 is MNHNS and CDR2 SASEGT. The CDR3 is made up of 16 amino acids. In DNA, the CDR3 is TGTGCCAGCAGTGAAGATTTGGGCGGGACTACAGATGCGCAGTATTTT. Translation: CASSEDLGGTTDAQYF.

This clonotype was observed many times. The rearrangement links TRBV11-3 to TRBJ2-2; D is ambiguous. V shed 4 bases and J shed 0 bases, with 6 bases lying between them. This CDR3 contains 14 residues. The germline V gene has CDR1 SGHNT and CDR2 YENEEA. This CDR3 is CASSSFTNTGELFF. CDR3 coding DNA: TGTGCCAGCAGCTCCTTCACGAACACCGGGGAGCTGTTTTTT.

Concerning this clonotype: This may come from a read error, since a much larger clone is one base off. The chain uses TRBV4-1 and TRBJ2-3, with D hard to call. The CDR3 consists of 14 residues. Germline lookup yields CDR1 MGHRA and CDR2 YSYEKL. The CDR3 loop is CAGSPSGPFPTQYF. Here the CDR3 DNA reads TGCGCCGGCAGCCCGTCCGGACCTTTCCCCACGCAGTATTTT.

This clonotype was seen a handful of times. This sequence joins TRBV27 and TRBJ2-2; D gene uncertain. The CDR3 contains 13 residues. From germline, CDR1 is MNHEY and CDR2 SMNVEV (reference sequence). Trimming took 3 bases from V and 6 from J, leaving 8 bases between them. The CDR3 DNA reads TGTGCCAGCAGTTTTTTGGGCCCCGGGGAGCTGTTTTTT. It encodes CASSFLGPGELFF.